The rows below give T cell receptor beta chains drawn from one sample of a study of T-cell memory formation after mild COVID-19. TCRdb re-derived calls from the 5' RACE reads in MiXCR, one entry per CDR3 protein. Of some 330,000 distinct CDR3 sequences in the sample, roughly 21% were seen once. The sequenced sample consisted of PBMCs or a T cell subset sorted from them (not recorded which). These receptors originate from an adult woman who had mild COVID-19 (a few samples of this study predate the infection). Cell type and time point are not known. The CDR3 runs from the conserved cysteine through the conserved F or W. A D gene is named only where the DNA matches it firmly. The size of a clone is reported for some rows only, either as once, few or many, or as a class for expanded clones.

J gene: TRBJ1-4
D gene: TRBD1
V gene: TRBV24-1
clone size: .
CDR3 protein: CATSDPGTGDEKLFF
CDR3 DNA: TGTGCCACCAGTGACCCCGGGACAGGGGATGAAAAACTGTTTTTT

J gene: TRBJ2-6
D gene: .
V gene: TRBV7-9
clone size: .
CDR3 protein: CASKGPRSSGANVLTF
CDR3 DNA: TGTGCCAGCAAAGGGCCTAGGAGCTCTGGGGCCAACGTCCTGACTTTC

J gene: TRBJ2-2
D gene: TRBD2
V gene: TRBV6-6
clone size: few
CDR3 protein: CASSYTTSGRAHTGELFF
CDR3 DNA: TGTGCCAGCAGTTACACGACTAGCGGGAGGGCCCACACCGGGGAGCTGTTTTTT

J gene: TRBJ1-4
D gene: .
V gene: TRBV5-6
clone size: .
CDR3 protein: CASSLRGANEKLFF
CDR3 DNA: TGTGCCAGCAGCTTGCGGGGGGCTAATGAAAAACTGTTTTTT

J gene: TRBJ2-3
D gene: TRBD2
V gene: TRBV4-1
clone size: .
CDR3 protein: CASSRSGGAPTDTQYF
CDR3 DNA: TGCGCCAGCAGCCGCAGCGGGGGGGCCCCGACAGATACGCAGTATTTT

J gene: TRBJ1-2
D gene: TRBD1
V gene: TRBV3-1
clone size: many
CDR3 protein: CASSLQGNYGYTF
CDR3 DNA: TGTGCCAGCAGCCTACAGGGGAACTATGGCTACACCTTC

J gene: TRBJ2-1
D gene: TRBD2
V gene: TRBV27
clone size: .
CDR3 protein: CLGRARCEQFF
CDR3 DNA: TGTCTCGGGAGGGCCCGGTGTGAGCAGTTCTTC

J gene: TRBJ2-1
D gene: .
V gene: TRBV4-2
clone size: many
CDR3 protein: CASSQRKVSGTYNEQFF
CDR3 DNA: TGTGCCAGCAGCCAGCGAAAGGTGTCTGGGACCTACAATGAGCAGTTCTTC

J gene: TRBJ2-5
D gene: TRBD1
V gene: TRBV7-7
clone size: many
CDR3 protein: CASSQDRVRETQYF
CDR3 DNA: TGTGCTAGCAGCCAAGACAGGGTGAGGGAGACCCAGTACTTC

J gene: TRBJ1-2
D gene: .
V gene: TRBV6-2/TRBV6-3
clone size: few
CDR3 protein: CASSYDDEGDLDSDGYTF
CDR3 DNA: TGTGCCAGCAGTTACGATGACGAAGGGGACCTAGATTCCGATGGCTACACCTTC

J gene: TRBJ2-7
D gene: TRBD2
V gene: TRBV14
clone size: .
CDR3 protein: CASQAGFRGEQYF
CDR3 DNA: TGTGCCAGTCAAGCGGGGTTTCGAGGAGAGCAGTACTTC

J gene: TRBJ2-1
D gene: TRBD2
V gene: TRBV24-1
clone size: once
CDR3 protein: CATSEGAGGPSYNEQFF
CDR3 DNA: TGTGCCACCAGTGAGGGAGCGGGGGGGCCTTCCTACAATGAGCAGTTCTTC

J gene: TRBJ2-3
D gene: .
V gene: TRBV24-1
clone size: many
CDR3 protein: CATSDLEFAGTDTQYF
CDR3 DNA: TGTGCCACCAGTGATTTAGAGTTCGCCGGCACAGATACGCAGTATTTT

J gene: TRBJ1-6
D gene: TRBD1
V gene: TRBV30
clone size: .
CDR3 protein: CAWTRGGQGYSPLHF
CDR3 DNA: TGTGCCTGGACTCGGGGGGGACAGGGGTATTCACCCCTCCACTTT

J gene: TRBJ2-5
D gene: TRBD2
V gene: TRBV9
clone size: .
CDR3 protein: CASSVNGGDETQYF
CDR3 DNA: TGTGCCAGCAGCGTAAATGGGGGGGATGAGACCCAGTACTTC

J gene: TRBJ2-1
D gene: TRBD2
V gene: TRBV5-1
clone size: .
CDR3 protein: CASSLGSGNSYNEQFF
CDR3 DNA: TGCGCCAGCAGCTTGGGTAGCGGGAACTCCTACAATGAGCAGTTCTTC

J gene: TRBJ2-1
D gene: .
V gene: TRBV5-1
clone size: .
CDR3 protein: CASSAENYNEQFF
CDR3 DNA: TGCGCCAGCAGCGCGGAAAATTACAATGAGCAGTTCTTC

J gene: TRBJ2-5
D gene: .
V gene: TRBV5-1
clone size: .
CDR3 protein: CASSLPGGAEETQYF
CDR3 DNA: TGCGCCAGCAGCCTCCCCGGGGGCGCTGAAGAGACCCAGTACTTC

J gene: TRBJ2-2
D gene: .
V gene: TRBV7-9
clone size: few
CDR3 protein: CAIPKVSGELFF
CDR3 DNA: TGTGCCATCCCGAAGGTATCCGGGGAGCTGTTTTTT

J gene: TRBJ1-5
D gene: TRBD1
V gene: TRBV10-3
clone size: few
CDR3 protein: CAINGQEDGPQHF
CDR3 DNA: TGTGCCATCAATGGACAGGAGGACGGGCCCCAGCATTTT

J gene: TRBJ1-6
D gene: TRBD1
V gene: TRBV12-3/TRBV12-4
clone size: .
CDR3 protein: CASSSLAGGAGNSPLHF
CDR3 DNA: TGTGCCAGCAGTTCTCTGGCAGGGGGCGCGGGTAATTCACCCCTCCACTTT

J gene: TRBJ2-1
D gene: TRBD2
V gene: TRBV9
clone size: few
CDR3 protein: CASSETSGRGLNEQFF
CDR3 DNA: TGTGCCAGCAGCGAAACTAGCGGGAGGGGCCTCAATGAGCAGTTCTTC

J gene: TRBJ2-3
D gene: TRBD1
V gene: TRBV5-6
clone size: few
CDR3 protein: CASSLEGTGGFGDTQYF
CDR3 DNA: TGTGCCAGCAGCTTGGAAGGGACAGGGGGCTTTGGGGATACGCAGTATTTT

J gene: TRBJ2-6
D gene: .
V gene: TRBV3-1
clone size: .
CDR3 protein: CASSQVSGPVRANVLTF
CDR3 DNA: TGTGCCAGCAGCCAAGTCAGCGGCCCTGTTAGGGCCAACGTCCTGACTTTC

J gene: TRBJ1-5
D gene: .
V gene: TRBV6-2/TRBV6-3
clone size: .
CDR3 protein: CASSFSAGRGQPQHF
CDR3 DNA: TGTGCCAGCAGTTTTTCCGCGGGGCGCGGTCAGCCCCAGCATTTT

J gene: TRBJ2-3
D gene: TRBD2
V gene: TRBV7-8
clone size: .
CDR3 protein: CASSPSGGLYGTDTQYF
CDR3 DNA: TGTGCCAGCAGCCCTAGCGGGGGGCTTTACGGCACAGATACGCAGTATTTT